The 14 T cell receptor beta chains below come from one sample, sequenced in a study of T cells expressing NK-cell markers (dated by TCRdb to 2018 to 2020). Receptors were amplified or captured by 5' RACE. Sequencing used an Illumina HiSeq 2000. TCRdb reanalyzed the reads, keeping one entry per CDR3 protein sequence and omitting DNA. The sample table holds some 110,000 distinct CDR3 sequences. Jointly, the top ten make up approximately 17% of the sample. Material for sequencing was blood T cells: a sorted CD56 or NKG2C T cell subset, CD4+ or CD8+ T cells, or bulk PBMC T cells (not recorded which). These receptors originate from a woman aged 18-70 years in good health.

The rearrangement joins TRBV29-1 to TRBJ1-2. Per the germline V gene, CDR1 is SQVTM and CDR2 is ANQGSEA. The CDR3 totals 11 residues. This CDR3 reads CSVDHRSGYTF.

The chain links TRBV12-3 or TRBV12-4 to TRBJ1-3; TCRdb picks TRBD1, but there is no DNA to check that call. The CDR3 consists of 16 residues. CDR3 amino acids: CASGGGRGHFGNTIYF.

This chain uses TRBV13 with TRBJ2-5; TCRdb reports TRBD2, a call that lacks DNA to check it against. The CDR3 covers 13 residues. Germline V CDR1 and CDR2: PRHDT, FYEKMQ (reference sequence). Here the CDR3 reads CASSLRGKETQYF. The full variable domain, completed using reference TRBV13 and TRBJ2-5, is AAGVIQSPRHLIKEKRETATLKCYPIPRHDTVYWYQQGPGQDPQFLISFYEKMQSDKGSIPDRFSAQQFSDYHSELNMSSLELGDSALYFCASSLRGKETQYFGPGTRLLVL.

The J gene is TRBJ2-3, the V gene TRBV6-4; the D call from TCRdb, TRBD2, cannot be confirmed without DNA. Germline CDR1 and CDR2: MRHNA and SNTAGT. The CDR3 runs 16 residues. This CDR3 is CASSVQTSGSADTQYF.

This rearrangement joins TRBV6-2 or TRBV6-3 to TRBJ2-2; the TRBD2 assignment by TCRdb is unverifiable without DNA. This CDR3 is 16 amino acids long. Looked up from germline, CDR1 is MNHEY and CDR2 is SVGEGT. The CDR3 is CASSRVGRPVTGELFF.

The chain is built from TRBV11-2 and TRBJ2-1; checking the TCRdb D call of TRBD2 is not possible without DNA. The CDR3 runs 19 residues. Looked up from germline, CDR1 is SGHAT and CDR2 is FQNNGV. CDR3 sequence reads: CASSSPKGLADSSYNEQFF.

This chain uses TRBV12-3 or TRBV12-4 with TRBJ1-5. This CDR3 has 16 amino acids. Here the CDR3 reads CASSLWPEHSNQPQHF.

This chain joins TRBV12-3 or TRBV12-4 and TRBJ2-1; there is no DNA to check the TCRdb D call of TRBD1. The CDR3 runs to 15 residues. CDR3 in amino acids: CASRLGRGGYNEQFF.

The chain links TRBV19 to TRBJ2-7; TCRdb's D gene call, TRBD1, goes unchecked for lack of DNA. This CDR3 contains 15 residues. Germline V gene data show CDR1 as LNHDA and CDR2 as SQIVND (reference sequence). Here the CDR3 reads CASSPRGTGGDEQYF.

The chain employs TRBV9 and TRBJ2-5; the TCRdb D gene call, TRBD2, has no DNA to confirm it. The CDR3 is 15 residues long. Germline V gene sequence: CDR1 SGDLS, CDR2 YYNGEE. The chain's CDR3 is CASSVDTSGPETQYF.

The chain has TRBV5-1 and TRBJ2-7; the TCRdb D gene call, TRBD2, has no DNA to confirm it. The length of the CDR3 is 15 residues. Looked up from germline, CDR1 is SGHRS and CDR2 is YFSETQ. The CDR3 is CASSLGLADFYEQYF.

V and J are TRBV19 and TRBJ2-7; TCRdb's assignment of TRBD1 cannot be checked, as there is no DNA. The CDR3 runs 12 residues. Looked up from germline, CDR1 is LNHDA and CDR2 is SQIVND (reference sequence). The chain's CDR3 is CATGTGAYEQYF.

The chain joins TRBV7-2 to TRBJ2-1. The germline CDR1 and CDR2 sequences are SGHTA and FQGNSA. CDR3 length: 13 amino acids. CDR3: CASSATLNDEQFF.

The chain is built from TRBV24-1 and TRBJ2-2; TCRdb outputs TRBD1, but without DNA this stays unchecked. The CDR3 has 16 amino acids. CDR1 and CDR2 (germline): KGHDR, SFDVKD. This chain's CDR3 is CATSDSRRHTTGELFF.